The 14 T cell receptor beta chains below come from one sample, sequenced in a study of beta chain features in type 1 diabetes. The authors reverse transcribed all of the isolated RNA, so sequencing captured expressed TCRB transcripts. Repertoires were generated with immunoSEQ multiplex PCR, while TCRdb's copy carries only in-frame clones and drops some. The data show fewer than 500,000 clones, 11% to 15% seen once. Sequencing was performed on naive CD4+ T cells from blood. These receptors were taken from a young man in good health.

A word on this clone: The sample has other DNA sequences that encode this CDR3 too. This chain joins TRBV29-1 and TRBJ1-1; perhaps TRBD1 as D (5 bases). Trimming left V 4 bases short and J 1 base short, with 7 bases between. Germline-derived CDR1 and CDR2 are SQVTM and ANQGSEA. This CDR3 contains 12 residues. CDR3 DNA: TGCAGCGTTGTTGGGGGGAACACTGAAGCTTTCTTT. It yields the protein CSVVGGNTEAFF.

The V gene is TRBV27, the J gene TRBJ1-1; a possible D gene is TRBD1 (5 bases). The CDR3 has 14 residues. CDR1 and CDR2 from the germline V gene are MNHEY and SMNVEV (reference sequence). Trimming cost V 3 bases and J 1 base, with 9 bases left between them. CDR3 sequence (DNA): TGTGCCAGCAGTTTTGGGCAGGGGAACACTGAAGCTTTCTTT. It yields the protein CASSFGQGNTEAFF.

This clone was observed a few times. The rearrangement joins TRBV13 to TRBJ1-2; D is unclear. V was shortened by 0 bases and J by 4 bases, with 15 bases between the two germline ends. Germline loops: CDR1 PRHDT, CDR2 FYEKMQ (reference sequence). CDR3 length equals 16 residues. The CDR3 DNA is TGTGCCAGCAGCTTAGGCCCTATGCGGCTGGGCTATGGCTACACCTTC. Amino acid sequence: CASSLGPMRLGYGYTF.

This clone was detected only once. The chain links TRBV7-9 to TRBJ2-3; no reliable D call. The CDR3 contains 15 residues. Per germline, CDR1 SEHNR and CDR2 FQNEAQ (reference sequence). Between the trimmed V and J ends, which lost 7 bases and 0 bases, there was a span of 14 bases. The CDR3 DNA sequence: TGTGCCAGCACCGAAACCATGCTCAGCACAGATACGCAGTATTTT. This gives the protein CASTETMLSTDTQYF.

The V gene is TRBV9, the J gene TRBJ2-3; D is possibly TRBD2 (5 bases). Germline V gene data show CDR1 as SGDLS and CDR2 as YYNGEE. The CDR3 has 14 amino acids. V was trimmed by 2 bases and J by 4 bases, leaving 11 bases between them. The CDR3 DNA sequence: TGTGCCAGCAGCGTCCTTCGGGATTCAGATACGCAGTATTTT. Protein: CASSVLRDSDTQYF.

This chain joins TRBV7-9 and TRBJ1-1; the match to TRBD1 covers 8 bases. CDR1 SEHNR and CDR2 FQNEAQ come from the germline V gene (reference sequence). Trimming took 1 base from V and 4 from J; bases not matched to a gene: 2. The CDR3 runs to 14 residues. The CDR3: CASSLEDRGTEAFF. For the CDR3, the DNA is TGTGCCAGCAGCTTAGAAGACAGGGGCACTGAAGCTTTCTTT.

The DNA of the CDR3 is TGCGCCAGCAGCCACCAGGCGAAAAACTATGGCTACACCTTC. This gives the protein CASSHQAKNYGYTF. The V gene is TRBV4-1, the J gene TRBJ1-2; D ambiguous. This CDR3 has 14 amino acids. Germline lookup yields CDR1 MGHRA and CDR2 YSYEKL. Trimming pared 3 bases from V and 2 bases from J, leaving 10 bases between.

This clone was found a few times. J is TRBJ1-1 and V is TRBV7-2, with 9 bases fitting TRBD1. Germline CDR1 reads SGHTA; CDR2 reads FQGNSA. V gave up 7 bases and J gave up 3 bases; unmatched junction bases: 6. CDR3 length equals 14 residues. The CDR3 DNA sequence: TGTGCCAGCATTACCGGGACAGGGCACACTGAAGCTTTCTTT. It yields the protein CASITGTGHTEAFF.

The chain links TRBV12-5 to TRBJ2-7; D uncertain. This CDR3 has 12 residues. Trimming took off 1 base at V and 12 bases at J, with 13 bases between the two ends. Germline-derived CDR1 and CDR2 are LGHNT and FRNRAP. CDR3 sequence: CASGLGNHGWYF. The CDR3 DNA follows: TGTGCTAGTGGTTTGGGTAACCACGGCTGGTACTTC.

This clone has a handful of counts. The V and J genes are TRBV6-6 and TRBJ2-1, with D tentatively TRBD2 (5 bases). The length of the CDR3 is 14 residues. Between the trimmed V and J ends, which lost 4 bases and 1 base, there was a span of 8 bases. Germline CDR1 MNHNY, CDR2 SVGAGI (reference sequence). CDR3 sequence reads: CASSSRESYNEQFF. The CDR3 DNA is TGTGCCAGCAGTTCGAGGGAGTCCTACAATGAGCAGTTCTTC.

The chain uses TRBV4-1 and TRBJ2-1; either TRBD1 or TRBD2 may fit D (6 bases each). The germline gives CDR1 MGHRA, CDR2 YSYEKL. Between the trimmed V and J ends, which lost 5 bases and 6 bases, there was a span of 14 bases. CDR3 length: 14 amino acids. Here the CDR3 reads CASSTRQEGNEQFF. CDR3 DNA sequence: TGCGCCAGCAGCACCCGACAGGAGGGCAATGAGCAGTTCTTC.

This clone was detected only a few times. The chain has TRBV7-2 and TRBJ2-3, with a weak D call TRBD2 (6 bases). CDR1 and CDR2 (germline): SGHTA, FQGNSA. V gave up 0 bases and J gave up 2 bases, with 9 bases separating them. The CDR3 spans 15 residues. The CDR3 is CASSLARGTTDTQYF. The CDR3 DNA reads TGTGCCAGCAGCTTAGCGCGGGGTACCACAGATACGCAGTATTTT.

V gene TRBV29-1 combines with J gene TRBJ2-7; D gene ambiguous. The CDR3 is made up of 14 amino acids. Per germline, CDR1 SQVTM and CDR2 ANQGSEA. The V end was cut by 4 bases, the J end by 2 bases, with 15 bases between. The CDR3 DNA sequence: TGCAGCGTTGCGCCAGGCCTGCATCCCTACGAGCAGTACGTC. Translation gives CSVAPGLHPYEQYV.

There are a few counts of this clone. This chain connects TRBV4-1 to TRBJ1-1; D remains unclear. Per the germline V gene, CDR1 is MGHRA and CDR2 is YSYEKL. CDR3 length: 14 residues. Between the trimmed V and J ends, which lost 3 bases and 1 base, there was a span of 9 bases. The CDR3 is CASSQFQRNTEAFF. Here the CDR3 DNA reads TGCGCCAGCAGCCAGTTCCAGCGGAACACTGAAGCTTTCTTT.